This T cell receptor beta chain comes out of a study of T cells after yellow fever vaccination. Study observations and caveats: Though it reached lower strength, the secondary response hit its peak faster, day 5 versus 15. Bulk-population clonotypes that are abundant could appear as contaminants in FACS-sorted repertoires. The study re-detected most primary-vaccination clones after the booster (about 96% CD4, roughly 85% CD8). Relatively few clonotypes were ones that appeared in both CD4 and CD8 compartments.

The ends were cut back, 4 bases at V and 0 bases at J, with 10 bases in the middle. The CDR3 totals 15 residues. Germline V CDR1 and CDR2: SGHRS, YFSETQ. This clonotype showed up many times. Its specificity is unknown. TCRdb reanalysed the 5' RACE reads using MiXCR and keeps one entry per CDR3 protein. The repertoire includes around 310,000 distinct CDR3 sequences, around 4.3% of them detected once, and just under 20% sits in the top ten. The sample in question was PBMCs, obtained 15 days after the yellow fever booster vaccination. This receptor was obtained from a man between 18 and 35 years old who received the YFV17D yellow fever vaccine. The V gene is TRBV5-1, the J gene TRBJ1-4, with D possibly matching TRBD1 (5 bases). DNA for the CDR3: TGCGCCAGCAGCACGCAGGGTGCAACTAATGAAAAACTGTTTTTT. Protein sequence: CASSTQGATNEKLFF.